The 15 T cell receptor beta chains below all came from one sample that was sequenced in a study of radiation and T cells in renal cell carcinoma (TCRdb year 2020). What the time point label conveys for this sample: tumor resected at nephrectomy. In the paper's terms, the treatment or condition label means: treatment-naive control, cytoreductive nephrectomy. Receptors were amplified or captured by the immunoSEQ multiplex PCR assay. TCRdb re-hosts the immuneACCESS table, in-frame sequences only. Its copies lack some clones; in the studies checked, an unresolved V gene accounts for under half of them, and the cause for the rest is not known. This sample comprises some 8,000 clones, around 61% of them detected only once. The biggest ten clones account for 20% of the sample. This material consisted of tumor tissue, taken from a patient whose treatment was nephrectomy without radiotherapy. These receptor sequences come from a man aged 55 to 70 with renal cell carcinoma.

This clone has only one observation. V gene TRBV7-2 combines with J gene TRBJ1-2, with 9 bases that match TRBD1. V lost 4 bases and J lost 4; bases outside the gene matches: 7. The CDR3 totals 15 residues. In germline, CDR1 is SGHTA, CDR2 FQGNSA. The CDR3 spells CASSSRTGVVYGYTF. CDR3 DNA: TGTGCCAGCAGCTCGCGGACAGGGGTGGTCTATGGCTACACCTTC.

V usage is TRBV5-5 and J usage is TRBJ2-3; no definite D call. Per germline, CDR1 SGHKS and CDR2 YYEKEE (reference sequence). V dropped 1 base and J dropped 5 bases, with 5 bases sitting between them. The CDR3 runs 12 residues. The CDR3 DNA sequence: TGTGCCAGCAGCTTGTACGGAGATACGCAGTATTTT. Protein: CASSLYGDTQYF.

This clone was seen a few times. V usage is TRBV9 and J usage is TRBJ2-7; D is ambiguous. The CDR3 spans 10 residues. Germline V lookup: CDR1 SGDLS, CDR2 YYNGEE. The V end lost 5 bases, the J end lost 4 bases, and 4 bases lay between the germline ends. CDR3 in DNA: TGTGCCAGCAGGACGTACGAGCAGTACTTC. It codes for CASRTYEQYF. Supplemented by reference TRBV9 and TRBJ2-7, the full variable domain reads DSGVTQTPKHLITATGQRVTLRCSPRSGDLSVYWYQQSLDQGLQFLIQYYNGEERAKGNILERFSAQQFPDLHSELNLSSLELGDSALYFCASRTYEQYFGPGTRLTVT.

Here the CDR3 reads CASSEGTGLREQYF. CDR3 bases: TGTGCCAGCAGTGAGGGGACAGGGCTGCGAGAGCAGTACTTC. The chain is built from TRBV2 and TRBJ2-7; TRBD1 agrees at 9 bases. The CDR3 length is 14 residues. The J segment lost 7 bases and the V segment lost 3 bases, leaving 7 bases of the junction unmatched. CDR1 is SNHLY and CDR2 is FYNNEI in the germline V gene.

The V and J genes are TRBV6-5 and TRBJ1-2, with 7 bases that match TRBD1. Germline lookup yields CDR1 MNHEY and CDR2 SVGAGI. Unmatched junction bases numbered 7, after V lost 4 bases and J lost 5 bases. This CDR3 contains 14 residues. This chain's CDR3 is CASSFAGGEYGYTF. In nucleotides, the CDR3 is TGTGCCAGCAGTTTCGCAGGGGGGGAATATGGCTACACCTTC.

This clone appeared once. The chain couples TRBV7-8 to TRBJ2-5; D is uncertain. The CDR3 length is 14 residues. Germline V gene sequence: CDR1 SGHVS, CDR2 FQNEAQ. The V end was cut by 3 bases, the J end by 7 bases, with 15 bases between. The CDR3 DNA reads TGTGCCAGCAGCTTCGTTCCGGGCCTGGGGACCCAGTACTTC. Its translation: CASSFVPGLGTQYF.

This chain joins TRBV7-9 and TRBJ1-1; perhaps TRBD1 as D (6 bases). Germline V CDR1 and CDR2: SEHNR, FQNEAQ (reference sequence). Trimming pared 4 bases from V and 10 bases from J, leaving 22 bases between. The CDR3 is 15 amino acids. The CDR3 nucleotides are TGTGCCAGCAGCTCCCGAGGTGGGGGCGGGCAGAGAGCTTTCTTT. Translation: CASSSRGGGGQRAFF.

J is TRBJ1-1 and V is TRBV19; D not resolved. CDR3 length equals 14 residues. In germline, CDR1 is LNHDA, CDR2 SQIVND (reference sequence). V was shortened by 5 bases and J by 3 bases, with 13 bases between the two germline ends. CDR3 loop: CASSPGILYTEAFF. The CDR3, as DNA: TGTGCCAGTAGTCCGGGGATTCTATACACTGAAGCTTTCTTT.

The chain carries TRBV5-6 and TRBJ1-6; the D is unclear. Germline CDR1 and CDR2: SGHDT and YYEEEE. V lost 1 base and J 10 bases, leaving 12 bases between the germline ends. The CDR3 runs 14 residues. For the CDR3, the DNA is TGTGCCAGCAGCTTGTGGAGCGGAGCATCACCCCTCCACTTT. Residues: CASSLWSGASPLHF.

The sample holds one count of this clone. This sample also contains other DNA sequences that code for the same CDR3. The V call is TRBV6-5, the J call TRBJ2-7; no definite D call. Germline V CDR1 and CDR2: MNHEY, SVGAGI. The V gene lost 6 bases and the J gene lost 7 bases, with 10 bases spanning the gap. This CDR3 is built from 11 residues. DNA of the CDR3: TGTGCCAGCAGCCACGGGTCTGAGCAGTACTTC. This gives the protein CASSHGSEQYF.

This clone was found a few times. The gene calls are TRBV2 and TRBJ1-1; D unresolved. Deletions cut 1 base from V and 7 bases from J, with 7 bases between. CDR1 is SNHLY and CDR2 is FYNNEI in the germline V gene. This CDR3 region has 12 residues. The CDR3 coding sequence is TGTGCCAGCAGTGAAGAGGAGATTGAAGCTTTCTTT. This gives the protein CASSEEEIEAFF.

The chain is built from TRBV5-4 and TRBJ2-1, with D unclear. Trimming removed 1 base from V and 2 bases from J, with 4 bases in between. Germline V lookup: CDR1 SGHNT, CDR2 YYREEE (reference sequence). The CDR3 runs to 13 residues. CDR3 protein: CASSLPPYNEQFF. The CDR3 coding sequence is TGTGCCAGCAGCTTGCCTCCCTACAATGAGCAGTTCTTC.

V is TRBV20-1 and J is TRBJ2-1, with 7 positions matching TRBD1. CDR1 and CDR2 from the germline V gene are DFQATT and SNEGSKA (reference sequence). The V and J ends lost 5 bases and 10 bases, in that order; junction bases with no gene match: 5. There are 11 residues in the CDR3. CDR3 region: CSAGSTGEQFF. The CDR3 bases are TGCAGTGCTGGATCGACAGGGGAGCAGTTCTTC.

This CDR3 is CASRVSLGEYTGELFF. The CDR3 DNA reads as TGTGCCAGCAGAGTCTCTCTCGGGGAATACACCGGGGAGCTGTTTTTT. This sequence joins TRBV27 and TRBJ2-2, with D possibly being TRBD2 (5 bases). V was pared by 6 bases and J by 3 bases, with 17 bases between. The germline gives CDR1 MNHEY, CDR2 SMNVEV (reference sequence). The CDR3 has 16 amino acids.

The chain recombines TRBV5-4 with TRBJ2-5, with D perhaps matching TRBD2 (7 bases). Trimming removed 3 bases at V and 1 base at J, with 16 bases between. The V gene's germline CDR1 is SGHNT and CDR2 YYREEE (reference sequence). This CDR3 comprises 16 residues. DNA of the CDR3: TGTGCCAGCAGCTATCATATCGGGGGGCTCCAAGAGACCCAGTACTTC. It is translated as CASSYHIGGLQETQYF.